A single sample gave rise to the 18 T cell receptor beta chains below, sequenced in a study of CD8 T cells in ankylosing spondylitis. Regarding the study as a whole: Ankylosing spondylitis blood seemed to carry a telltale TCR beta motif made of fewer than ten highly homologous variants.

Which antigens these TCRs recognize remains unknown. TCRdb re-derived calls from the 5' RACE reads in MiXCR, one entry per CDR3 protein. The sample includes approximately 400,000 distinct CDR3 sequences, 17% seen only once; the top ten take just over 1%. The sample comprised blood, either unsorted or a sorted T cell fraction (not recorded which). The receptors stem from a male donor with ankylosing spondylitis.

This chain links TRBV4-2 with TRBJ2-1; 15 bases map to TRBD2. V trimming: 3 bases; J trimming: 2 bases; junction bases outside the gene matches: 11. Per the germline V gene, CDR1 is LGHNA and CDR2 is YNFKEQ. The CDR3 consists of 20 residues. The CDR3 loop reads CASSHHGLAGGPGPYNEQFF. In DNA form, the CDR3 reads TGTGCCAGCAGCCACCACGGACTAGCGGGAGGGCCGGGGCCCTACAATGAGCAGTTCTTC.

A few counts support this clonotype. The V call is TRBV20-1, the J call TRBJ2-4; 8 positions match TRBD2. The CDR3 consists of 15 residues. Per the germline V gene, CDR1 is DFQATT and CDR2 is SNEGSKA (reference sequence). Losses at the gene ends were 3 bases for V and 5 bases for J; bases not matched to a gene: 9. The CDR3 loop is CSASRTSPRENIQYF. The CDR3 DNA sequence: TGCAGTGCTAGTCGGACTAGCCCCAGAGAAAACATTCAGTACTTC.

This clonotype was seen a few times. This chain uses TRBV7-9 with TRBJ1-4, with TRBD1 as a possible D gene (6 bases). The germline V gene has CDR1 SEHNR and CDR2 FQNEAQ (reference sequence). Trimming took 2 bases from V and 4 from J, leaving 11 bases between them. The CDR3 sequence is 15 residues long. CDR3 protein: CASSLSDSLNEKLFF. CDR3 coding DNA: TGTGCCAGCAGCTTATCGGACAGCCTTAATGAAAAACTGTTTTTT. Full variable domain (missing parts from reference TRBV7-9 and TRBJ1-4): DTGVSQNPRHKITKRGQNVTFRCDPISEHNRLYWYRQTLGQGPEFLTYFQNEAQLEKSRLLSDRFSAERPKGSFSTLEIQRTEQGDSAMYLCASSLSDSLNEKLFFGSGTQLSVL.

This chain joins TRBV5-1 and TRBJ2-5; tentative D call: TRBD2 (6 bases). Trimming removed 6 bases from V and 2 bases from J, with 17 bases in between. CDR3 length: 15 residues. CDR1 is SGHRS and CDR2 is YFSETQ in the germline V gene. The CDR3 protein is CASTVTGLSQETQYF. The DNA for the CDR3 is TGCGCCAGCACGGTAACGGGACTCTCACAAGAGACCCAGTACTTC.

Only a few counts were recorded for this clonotype. The chain recombines TRBV20-1 with TRBJ2-7; 10 bases align to TRBD2. Germline assignment: CDR1 DFQATT and CDR2 SNEGSKA (reference sequence). V shed 1 base and J 0 bases; nucleotides not matched to a gene: 3. The CDR3 is made up of 15 amino acids. DNA of the CDR3: TGCAGTGCTAGAGGGGGGACTAGCGCCTCCTACGAGCAGTACTTC. Protein: CSARGGTSASYEQYF.

In this sample, this clonotype turned up a few times. The V call is TRBV28, the J call TRBJ1-2, with a tentative D call TRBD1 (6 bases). The CDR3 has 15 amino acids. V dropped 3 bases and J dropped 4 bases, with 15 bases sitting between them. Germline CDR1 is MDHEN and CDR2 is SYDVKM. The CDR3 sequence: CASSFPQGQGYGYTF. As DNA, the CDR3 is TGTGCCAGCAGTTTCCCCCAGGGGCAGGGCTATGGCTACACCTTC.

This clonotype has only a few counts. This chain joins TRBV7-9 and TRBJ1-3, with a possible D match to TRBD1 (5 bases). Germline CDR1 and CDR2: SEHNR and FQNEAQ (reference sequence). Trimming stripped 7 bases from V and 1 base from J, with 14 bases between. This CDR3 has 15 residues. CDR3 in amino acids: CASTYSQGSGNTIYF. The CDR3 DNA follows: TGTGCCAGCACCTACTCTCAGGGATCTGGAAACACCATATATTTT.

The chain carries TRBV18 and TRBJ1-4; 7 bases are shared with TRBD1. Unmatched junction bases numbered 6, after V lost 3 bases and J lost 8 bases. The germline gives CDR1 KGHSH, CDR2 LQKENI. The CDR3 has 14 amino acids. CDR3 nucleotides: TGTGCCAGCTCACCTGACAGGGTTGAAGAAAAACTGTTTTTT. The encoded protein is CASSPDRVEEKLFF.

The table lists this clonotype with a few counts. The chain couples TRBV28 to TRBJ2-2; D is unresolved. CDR3 length: 14 residues. Trimming cost V 1 base and J 9 bases, with 12 bases left between them. CDR1 is MDHEN and CDR2 is SYDVKM in the germline V gene. This CDR3 reads CASSLLVLGRELFF. The CDR3 coding sequence is TGTGCCAGCAGTTTATTAGTTTTGGGTCGGGAGCTGTTTTTT.

The V gene is TRBV11-2, the J gene TRBJ2-7, with D possibly being TRBD1 or TRBD2 (6 bases each). The germline V gene has CDR1 SGHAT and CDR2 FQNNGV. The ends were cut back, 1 base at V and 1 base at J, with 14 bases in the middle. The CDR3 is 16 amino acids. CDR3 sequence reads: CASSLGAQGRSYEQYF. In DNA, the CDR3 is TGTGCCAGCAGCTTAGGCGCCCAGGGGAGGTCCTACGAGCAGTACTTC.

This clonotype occurred a few times. The chain is built from TRBV28 and TRBJ2-3, with D perhaps given as TRBD1 or TRBD2 (5 bases each). The germline V and J ends were trimmed by 8 bases and 5 bases, with 20 bases remaining between them. From germline, CDR1 is MDHEN and CDR2 SYDVKM. This CDR3 spans 15 amino acids. The CDR3 sequence is CASGGGSASLDTQYF. CDR3 DNA: TGTGCCAGCGGGGGTGGTAGCGCAAGTCTAGATACGCAGTATTTT.

This chain joins TRBV7-8 and TRBJ1-1; D ambiguous. The germline CDR1 and CDR2 sequences are SGHVS and FQNEAQ. The CDR3 covers 17 residues. The V gene lost 4 bases and the J gene lost 2 bases, with 20 bases spanning the gap. CDR3 in amino acids: CASSSRAILRSNTEAFF. CDR3 sequence (DNA): TGTGCCAGCAGCTCTCGGGCCATTTTGAGAAGTAACACTGAAGCTTTCTTT. Filled out from reference TRBV7-8 and TRBJ1-1, the complete variable domain reads GAGVSQSPRYKVAKRGQDVALRCDPISGHVSLFWYQQALGQGPEFLTYFQNEAQLDKSGLPSDRFFAERPEGSVSTLKIQRTQQEDSAVYLCASSSRAILRSNTEAFFGQGTRLTVV.

J is TRBJ2-7 and V is TRBV20-1; D is perhaps TRBD1 or TRBD2 (5 bases each). This CDR3 is 15 amino acids long. Germline CDR1 is DFQATT and CDR2 is SNEGSKA (reference sequence). V dropped 5 bases and J dropped 5 bases, with 22 bases sitting between them. As DNA, the CDR3 is TGCAGTGCTGACGGGACCTCAGGCCCCTCGGACGAGCAGTACTTC. Encoded protein: CSADGTSGPSDEQYF.

The rearrangement joins TRBV30 to TRBJ1-2; a possible D gene is TRBD1 (5 bases). Germline V gene lookup returns CDR1 GTSNPN and CDR2 SVGIG (reference sequence). Trimming stripped 2 bases from V and 4 bases from J, with 11 bases between. The CDR3 is 13 amino acids. Written as DNA, the CDR3 is TGTGCCTGGAGTAGGCAGGGTAGCTATGGCTACACCTTC. Its protein product is CAWSRQGSYGYTF.

This clonotype was detected ten times or more. The chain recombines TRBV29-1 with TRBJ1-2, with D possibly TRBD1 on 5 matching bases. The CDR3 runs to 14 residues. Germline CDR1 reads SQVTM; CDR2 reads ANQGSEA. V was cut by 5 bases and J by 2 bases, with 15 bases left in between. The CDR3: CSVPIEGKNYGYTF. In nucleotides, the CDR3 is TGCAGCGTTCCAATCGAGGGGAAAAACTATGGCTACACCTTC.

This clonotype was detected many times. This sequence joins TRBV28 and TRBJ2-4; TRBD2 agrees at 10 bases. The ends lost 3 bases at V and 1 base at J; junction bases unmatched: 6. This CDR3 is 17 amino acids long. Per the germline V gene, CDR1 is MDHEN and CDR2 is SYDVKM. The CDR3 DNA reads as TGTGCCAGCAGTTTGAGCGGGAGGGCAGCGGCCAAAAACATTCAGTACTTC. Protein product: CASSLSGRAAAKNIQYF.

The genes are TRBV18 and TRBJ1-5; no definite D call. Trimming removed 6 bases from V and 0 bases from J, with 6 bases in between. The V gene's germline CDR1 is KGHSH and CDR2 LQKENI. This CDR3 comprises 13 residues. For the CDR3, the DNA is TGTGCCAGCTCCTATATTAGCAATCAGCCCCAGCATTTT. Translating gives CASSYISNQPQHF.

V gene TRBV12-3 or TRBV12-4 combines with J gene TRBJ2-3, with 8 bases fitting TRBD2. The CDR3 runs 15 residues. V lost 7 bases to trimming and J lost 3 bases; unmatched junction nucleotides: 9. CDR3: CASKSGRVKTDTQYF. CDR3 nucleotides: TGTGCCAGCAAGAGCGGGAGAGTCAAGACAGATACGCAGTATTTT.